This T cell receptor beta chain appears in the sequencing data of a study of cytomegalovirus exposure and HLA in healthy donors. General observations from the study: Across HLA loci, a later analysis found differing TCR association rates, with DRB1 most and HLA-C fewest.

Trimming pared 4 bases from V and 2 bases from J, leaving 13 bases between. Germline V gene data show CDR1 as SGHNT and CDR2 as YYREEE (reference sequence). The CDR3 covers 15 residues. The PCR employed 60 Vbeta primers together with 13 Jbeta primers. The repertoire was sequenced with immunoSEQ multiplex PCR; TCRdb's copy has only in-frame clones and lacks some. The sample consists of approximately 110,000 clones, around two thirds of them appearing once. For this clone: Its antigen is not identified.

The sample comprised PBMCs. This rearrangement joins TRBV5-4 to TRBJ1-3; D perhaps matches TRBD1 (5 bases). This clonotype originated in a man in his sixties in good health and CMV-seropositive. The CDR3 DNA sequence: TGTGCCAGCAGCGGGGGGGGTCCAACTGGAAACACCATATATTTT. Its translation: CASSGGGPTGNTIYF.